These 15 T cell receptor beta chains originate from one sample sequenced in a study of T cells after yellow fever vaccination. TCRdb used MiXCR to reprocess the 5' RACE reads, holding one entry per CDR3 protein. The sample yields approximately 260,000 distinct CDR3 sequences, around 4.9% seen once. This material consisted of CD4+ T cells sorted from PBMCs, taken on the day of the yellow fever booster vaccination. These receptors all come from a man aged 18 to 29 who received the YFV17D yellow fever vaccine.

This clonotype was seen at least ten times. The gene calls are TRBV7-8 and TRBJ2-5; no reliable D call. Germline loops: CDR1 SGHVS, CDR2 FQNEAQ. This CDR3 has 12 residues. Trimming took 3 bases from V and 5 from J, leaving 7 bases between them. CDR3 DNA: TGTGCCAGCAGCTTTAACTTCGAGACCCAGTACTTC. It encodes CASSFNFETQYF.

This clonotype occurred a few times. The rearrangement joins TRBV28 to TRBJ2-3; TRBD1 matches 7 bases. From germline, CDR1 is MDHEN and CDR2 SYDVKM. Losses at the gene ends were 4 bases for V and 1 base for J; bases not matched to a gene: 8. The CDR3 is 16 residues long. Here the CDR3 reads CASSSEDRWGTDTQYF. The DNA for the CDR3 is TGTGCCAGCAGTTCCGAGGACAGGTGGGGCACAGATACGCAGTATTTT. The whole variable domain, filled in from reference TRBV28 and TRBJ2-3, reads DVKVTQSSRYLVKRTGEKVFLECVQDMDHENMFWYRQDPGLGLRLIYFSYDVKMKEKGDIPEGYSVSREKKERFSLILESASTNQTSMYLCASSSEDRWGTDTQYFGPGTRLTVL.

This clonotype has just a few counts. The V and J genes are TRBV7-2 and TRBJ1-2; D is unclear. V gave up 5 bases and J gave up 4 bases, with 5 bases separating them. The CDR3 is made up of 11 amino acids. Per the germline V gene, CDR1 is SGHTA and CDR2 is FQGNSA. The CDR3 DNA sequence: TGTGCCAGCAGCCCGGCCTATGGCTACACCTTC. It translates to CASSPAYGYTF.

The chain carries TRBV5-6 and TRBJ1-3, with 7 bases matching TRBD1. J lost 0 bases, V lost 8 bases, and 5 bases had no gene match. Germline V lookup: CDR1 SGHDT, CDR2 YYEEEE. This CDR3 spans 14 amino acids. The CDR3 here is CASGDSDSGNTIYF. The CDR3 nucleotides read TGTGCCAGTGGGGACAGCGACTCTGGAAACACCATATATTTT.

CDR3 protein: CASSLAWGVSNQPQHF. The CDR3 DNA sequence: TGTGCCAGCAGCTTAGCGTGGGGGGTTAGCAATCAGCCCCAGCATTTT. This chain uses TRBV7-2 with TRBJ1-5, with D possibly TRBD1 on 5 matching bases. This CDR3 is 16 amino acids long. The germline gives CDR1 SGHTA, CDR2 FQGNSA. V lost 0 bases and J 0 bases, leaving 9 bases between the germline ends.

The chain has TRBV2 and TRBJ2-3, with D perhaps given as TRBD1 or TRBD2 (6 bases each). Per the germline V gene, CDR1 is SNHLY and CDR2 is FYNNEI. This CDR3 has 17 residues. V was shortened by 0 bases and J by 6 bases, with 19 bases between the two germline ends. The CDR3 protein is CASSEAGLRRRGDTQYF. The CDR3 DNA follows: TGTGCCAGCAGTGAAGCGGGATTGCGTCGGAGGGGGGATACGCAGTATTTT.

This clonotype was counted a few times. The chain employs TRBV25-1 and TRBJ1-5, with D maybe TRBD1 (6 bases). Trimming cost V 2 bases and J 2 bases, with 10 bases left between them. Germline V gene data show CDR1 as MGHDK and CDR2 as SYGVNS. CDR3 length equals 15 residues. The CDR3 DNA follows: TGTGCCAGCAGTGAAAGCAGGGGTGGCAATCAGCCCCAGCATTTT. It translates to CASSESRGGNQPQHF. The variable domain in full, with the rest retrieved from reference TRBV25-1 and TRBJ1-5, is EADIYQTPRYLVIGTGKKITLECSQTMGHDKMYWYQQDPGMELHLIHYSYGVNSTEKGDLSSESTVSRIRTEHFPLTLESARPSHTSQYLCASSESRGGNQPQHFGDGTRLSIL.

This clonotype was counted only a few times. This rearrangement joins TRBV11-2 to TRBJ2-1; 9 bases line up with TRBD1. The CDR3 covers 15 residues. The V gene end was trimmed by 8 bases and the J gene end by 4 bases; junction bases not matched to a gene: 9. Germline assignment: CDR1 SGHAT and CDR2 FQNNGV. CDR3 region: CASPGGTGSYNEQFF. The CDR3 DNA is TGTGCCAGCCCCGGGGGGACAGGGAGTTACAATGAGCAGTTCTTC.

This clonotype was seen at least ten times. The CDR3 DNA sequence: TGTGCCAGCAGCTGGGGGGTGACTGAAGCTTTCTTT. Translation gives CASSWGVTEAFF. The V gene is TRBV5-4, the J gene TRBJ1-1; D may be TRBD1 (5 bases). Trimming took off 3 bases at V and 5 bases at J, with 8 bases between the two ends. There are 12 residues in the CDR3. Germline lookup yields CDR1 SGHNT and CDR2 YYREEE (reference sequence).

The CDR3 is CASRKTGSGANVLTF. CDR3 bases: TGTGCCAGTAGGAAAACAGGGTCTGGGGCCAACGTCCTGACTTTC. This chain joins TRBV19 and TRBJ2-6; TRBD1 might be the D (6 bases). The CDR3 sequence is 15 residues long. With 6 bases removed from V and 1 base from J, the gap between germline ends came to 10 bases. Germline values: CDR1 LNHDA, CDR2 SQIVND (reference sequence).

The J gene is TRBJ1-3, the V gene TRBV18; D ambiguous. The CDR3 runs to 10 residues. The V and J ends lost 9 bases and 2 bases respectively, with 2 bases between them. Germline V lookup: CDR1 KGHSH, CDR2 LQKENI. CDR3 bases: TGTGCCAGTACTGGAAACACCATATATTTT. Translation gives CASTGNTIYF. The complete variable domain, with remaining parts taken from reference TRBV18 and TRBJ1-3, reads NAGVMQNPRHLVRRRGQEARLRCSPMKGHSHVYWYRQLPEEGLKFMVYLQKENIIDESGMPKERFSAEFPKEGPSILRIQQVVRGDSAAYFCASTGNTIYFGEGSWLTVV.

J is TRBJ2-2 and V is TRBV7-3, with TRBD1 identical over 11 bases. The V gene's germline CDR1 is SGHTA and CDR2 FQGTGA. CDR3 length: 16 residues. The V segment lost 5 bases and the J segment 4 bases; nucleotides outside the gene matches: 6. CDR3 amino acids: CASSTGQGASTGELFF. The CDR3 region has the DNA TGTGCCAGCAGCACCGGACAGGGGGCAAGCACCGGGGAGCTGTTTTTT.

This clonotype was found many times. The CDR3 reads CASSQDRDSRSWTQYF. The DNA for the CDR3 is TGCGCCAGCAGCCAAGATAGGGACAGCCGTTCATGGACGCAGTATTTT. The V and J genes are TRBV4-3 and TRBJ2-3, with 7 bases identical to TRBD1. The CDR3 covers 16 residues. The J segment lost 9 bases and the V segment lost 0 bases, leaving 12 bases of the junction unmatched. The V gene's germline CDR1 is LGHNA and CDR2 YSLEER.

The V and J genes are TRBV7-2 and TRBJ2-1; TRBD1 agrees at 8 bases. Germline lookup yields CDR1 SGHTA and CDR2 FQGNSA. V gave up 6 bases and J gave up 1 base; unmatched junction bases: 5. The CDR3 sequence is 15 residues long. Here the CDR3 DNA reads TGTGCCAGCAGGCACAGGGGGGAGTCCTACAATGAGCAGTTCTTC. It specifies CASRHRGESYNEQFF.

This chain uses TRBV5-1 with TRBJ1-1; D perhaps matches TRBD1 (5 bases). The CDR3 sequence is 13 residues long. V shed 6 bases and J shed 1 base, with 10 bases lying between them. From germline, CDR1 is SGHRS and CDR2 YFSETQ. As DNA, the CDR3 is TGCGCCAGCACGTATCAGGGGAACACTGAAGCTTTCTTT. It yields the protein CASTYQGNTEAFF.